This TCR beta chain was identified in a study of blood T cell repertoires in COVID-19 (dated by TCRdb to the early 2020s). Broadly, across the study: Samples from collaborators originated in the United States, Italy and Spain and spanned both the acute and convalescent phases of COVID-19. The material from the prospective study consisted of cDNA or gDNA derived from T cells, B-cell-depleted T cells, or PBMCs. The dataset comprised deeply sampled blood TCRbeta repertoires from subjects exposed to, actively infected with, or recovered from COVID-19. The repertoires were released in a freely available public database meant as a resource for research on the immune response to SARS-CoV-2. Samples came from the ongoing ImmuneRACE study (first 160 participants) plus 1,254 subjects from 6 global collaborators. Nearly every sample came with metadata listing a de-identified subject ID, COVID-19 status, age in years and sex. Where available, HLA class I and class II types were obtained from metadata supplied by the sample provider rather than from assay-based typing.

From cysteine to phenylalanine, the CDR3 is 16 amino acids long. Only CDR3 DNA remains: 48 bases, in frame from the first base. In the germline V gene, CDR1 corresponds to KGHDR and CDR2 to SFDVKD. Germline trimming amounts to 4 bases on V and 0 bases on J, with 8 as the count of junction bases outside the gene matches. TCRbeta CDR3 regions were amplified from genomic DNA by means of the immunoSEQ Assay, a bias-controlled multiplex PCR. The authors' pipeline ran thus. Within the assay, amplification of reference gene primers was used to estimate how many nucleated cells each sample contained. To quantify the absolute abundance of each unique TCRbeta CDR3 rearrangement, sequence reads were collapsed and filtered. For each sample, productive Simpson clonality was calculated as the square root of Simpson's diversity index across productive rearrangements. TCRdb took over this immuneACCESS table, retaining in-frame rearrangements with V and J assigned. Such tables are incomplete; in checked studies, under half of the missing clones stem from an unresolved V gene, and the remainder is unexplained. From that table come the V and J calls and clone size; the DNA was used to work out D and trimming. The sample yields about 260,000 clones; more than 75% were counted once. Around 1.5% of the sample is in the top ten clones.

In the case of this clone: This clone's antigen is unknown. Base qualities are not recorded, but no much larger clone differs from it by a single base.

A second Seattle source provided samples from volunteer blood donors who had recovered from COVID-19. The collaborating institutions used their own protocols to collect whole blood in K2EDTA tubes. For TCRbeta analysis, collaborators shipped samples in one of three forms: frozen whole blood, isolated PBMCs, or DNA extracted from either of those sample types. Points the paper makes about the study in general: The quantity of clinical and demographic metadata differed by source and by participant and was supplied without curation.

The sequence was collected from a middle-aged woman who had recovered from COVID-19. The chain uses TRBV24-1 and TRBJ2-7; 7 bases in the middle match TRBD1. The specimen was peripheral blood. The nucleotide sequence is given as TGTGCCACCAGTGAGTCCGGGACAGAATTCTCCTACGAGCAGTACTTC. Translated, it reads CATSESGTEFSYEQYF.